A single sample is the source of the 28 T cell receptor beta chains below, sequenced in a study of blood T cell repertoires in COVID-19. Method: immunoSEQ multiplex PCR; TCRdb's copy keeps in-frame clones and lacks some. The sample contains 95,000 to 150,000 clones, approximately 81% of which appear only once. What was sequenced was peripheral blood. The receptors were sampled from a man aged 60 to 75 with acute or convalescent COVID-19.

The chain joins TRBV7-9 to TRBJ2-7; 7 positions match TRBD2. The CDR3 loop spans 14 amino acids. J lost 2 bases, V lost 2 bases, and 3 bases had no gene match. From germline, CDR1 is SEHNR and CDR2 FQNEAQ (reference sequence). CDR3 bases: TGTGCCAGCAGCTTATATCGGGAGGCCTACGAGCAGTACTTC. Protein sequence: CASSLYREAYEQYF.

This chain links TRBV10-2 with TRBJ2-3, with D possibly being TRBD2 (6 bases). Per germline, CDR1 WSHSY and CDR2 SAAADI. The CDR3 contains 14 residues. Trimming cost V 3 bases and J 6 bases, with 13 bases left between them. CDR3 nucleotides: TGCGCCAGCAGTGATATGGCGGGGAGGGATACGCAGTATTTT. Its protein is CASSDMAGRDTQYF.

This clone was seen only once. V and J are TRBV20-1 and TRBJ2-3; 11 nucleotides line up with TRBD2. Germline CDR1 DFQATT, CDR2 SNEGSKA (reference sequence). The CDR3 runs to 15 residues. The V and J ends lost 6 bases and 5 bases, in that order; junction bases with no gene match: 10. The chain's CDR3 is CSASTSGSLRDTQYF. CDR3 sequence (DNA): TGCAGTGCAAGTACTAGCGGGAGTTTGAGAGATACGCAGTATTTT.

This clone was seen just once. CDR3 nucleotide sequence: TGTGCCTGGAGAGAGAGCGCGCCCCGGACCCAGTACTTC. It is translated as CAWRESAPRTQYF. The rearrangement joins TRBV30 to TRBJ2-5, with D unresolved. V dropped 3 bases and J dropped 7 bases, with 15 bases sitting between them. This CDR3 contains 13 residues. Germline CDR1 reads GTSNPN; CDR2 reads SVGIG (reference sequence). The full variable domain, rest sourced from reference TRBV30 and TRBJ2-5, is SQTIHQWPATLVQPVGSPLSLECTVEGTSNPNLYWYRQAAGRGLQLLFYSVGIGQISSEVPQNLSASRPQDRQFILSSKKLLLSDSGFYLCAWRESAPRTQYFGPGTRLLVL.

This chain uses TRBV11-2 with TRBJ2-1; the D gene is possibly TRBD2 (5 bases). Germline CDR1 is SGHAT and CDR2 is FQNNGV. Trimming pared 5 bases from V and 4 bases from J, leaving 12 bases between. This CDR3 has 14 residues. The CDR3: CASSLGLDYNEQFF. The DNA for the CDR3 is TGTGCCAGCAGCCTCGGACTGGATTACAATGAGCAGTTCTTC.

This chain uses TRBV6-2 or TRBV6-3 with TRBJ2-5, with 11 positions matching TRBD2. CDR3 size: 17 residues. CDR1 MNHEY and CDR2 SVGEGT come from the germline V gene. The trim removed 4 bases at V and 2 bases at J, leaving 9 bases unmatched. CDR3 DNA sequence: TGTGCCAGCAGTTCCGCTAGCGGGAGGTCCAAGCAAGAGACCCAGTACTTC. Translated, it gives CASSSASGRSKQETQYF.

V gene TRBV28 combines with J gene TRBJ1-6; 8 bases align to TRBD1. The CDR3 runs 16 residues. Germline V lookup: CDR1 MDHEN, CDR2 SYDVKM. V shed 3 bases and J 4 bases; nucleotides not matched to a gene: 5. CDR3 in amino acids: CASSFMQGAYNSPLHF. The CDR3 DNA is TGTGCCAGCAGTTTTATGCAGGGGGCTTATAATTCACCCCTCCACTTT.

The chain joins TRBV7-2 to TRBJ2-7; D call uncertain. V gave up 2 bases and J gave up 6 bases, with 8 bases separating them. CDR1 SGHTA and CDR2 FQGNSA come from the germline V gene. This CDR3 has 12 amino acids. CDR3 in DNA: TGTGCCAGCAGCTTACTCACCAGCGAGCAGTACTTC. This translates into CASSLLTSEQYF.

The chain combines TRBV24-1 with TRBJ1-2, with 10 bases that match TRBD1. The V gene's germline CDR1 is KGHDR and CDR2 SFDVKD. CDR3 size: 16 residues. Germline trimming cut 2 bases from V and 6 bases from J; bases unmatched to any gene: 8. CDR3 amino acids: CATSDSRQGAEDGYTF. CDR3 sequence (DNA): TGTGCCACCAGTGATTCCCGACAGGGGGCAGAAGATGGCTACACCTTC.

The chain is built from TRBV6-5 and TRBJ2-2, with D possibly being TRBD2 (5 bases). The CDR3 sequence is 15 residues long. V was trimmed by 1 base and J by 4 bases, leaving 10 bases between them. Germline V lookup: CDR1 MNHEY, CDR2 SVGAGI. The CDR3 here is CASSYLAAGTGELFF. Here the CDR3 DNA reads TGTGCCAGCAGTTACTTGGCCGCGGGCACCGGGGAGCTGTTTTTT.

The chain has TRBV28 and TRBJ1-1; D ambiguous. The CDR3 is 15 amino acids. The V gene lost 4 bases and the J gene lost 4 bases, with 16 bases spanning the gap. The germline V gene has CDR1 MDHEN and CDR2 SYDVKM. The CDR3 protein is CASSSPTPGGTEAFF. The CDR3, as DNA: TGTGCCAGCAGTTCTCCGACCCCAGGAGGCACTGAAGCTTTCTTT.

CDR3 DNA sequence: TGTGCCAGCAGTTACCCCTTTTCCTCGGTCTCTGGGGCCAACGTCCTGACTTTC. Translation: CASSYPFSSVSGANVLTF. The V call is TRBV6-2 or TRBV6-3, the J call TRBJ2-6; no firm D call. The CDR3 length is 18 residues. V shed 2 bases and J shed 0 bases, with 14 bases lying between them. CDR1 and CDR2 from the germline V gene are MNHEY and SVGEGT.

This CDR3 is CASSSISGSAEQFF. The DNA for the CDR3 is TGTGCCAGCAGCTCGATCAGCGGGAGCGCTGAGCAGTTCTTC. This chain connects TRBV11-1 to TRBJ2-1, with 8 bases that match TRBD2. There are 14 residues in the CDR3. Germline V gene sequence: CDR1 SGHAT, CDR2 FQDESV (reference sequence). V lost 4 bases, J lost 9 bases, and 8 bases stayed unmatched.

The chain carries TRBV3-1 (or the pseudogene TRBV3-2) and TRBJ1-5; 9 nucleotides match TRBD1. The CDR3 covers 14 residues. CDR1 is LGHDT and CDR2 is YNNKEL in the germline V gene (reference sequence). V shed 4 bases, J shed 5 bases, and the junction held 3 bases outside the gene matches. CDR3 sequence: CASSLQGAHQPQHF. The CDR3 DNA is TGTGCCAGCAGCCTACAGGGGGCGCATCAGCCCCAGCATTTT.

The chain joins TRBV3-1 (or the pseudogene TRBV3-2) to TRBJ2-7, with 7 bases fitting TRBD2. V lost 3 bases, J lost 5 bases, and 16 bases stayed unmatched. Germline V gene sequence: CDR1 LGHDT, CDR2 YNNKEL (reference sequence). This CDR3 has 17 amino acids. The CDR3 DNA follows: TGTGCCAGCAGCCATGAGAGAAGCGGGAAATTATTCCACGAGCAGTACTTC. Its translation is CASSHERSGKLFHEQYF.

Remarks on this clone: The sample carries other DNA sequences with the same CDR3. The DNA of the CDR3 is TGTGCCAGCAGTCTCGGACAGGGGGCCAGCAATCAGCCCCAGCATTTT. It specifies CASSLGQGASNQPQHF. The gene calls are TRBV28 and TRBJ1-5, with 11 bases matching TRBD1. The CDR3 length is 16 residues. V shed 5 bases, J shed 1 base, and the junction held 4 bases outside the gene matches. From germline, CDR1 is MDHEN and CDR2 SYDVKM.

This chain links TRBV28 with TRBJ1-4; D not resolved. The CDR3 loop spans 12 amino acids. With 3 bases removed from V and 5 bases from J, the gap between germline ends came to 4 bases. The germline V gene encodes CDR1 MDHEN and CDR2 SYDVKM. The CDR3 nucleotides read TGTGCCAGCAGTTTCTTAAATGAAAAACTGTTTTTT. Its protein is CASSFLNEKLFF.

The genes are TRBV7-8 and TRBJ2-7; D unresolved. V was shortened by 5 bases and J by 3 bases, with 5 bases between the two germline ends. The CDR3 covers 11 residues. Germline CDR1 reads SGHVS; CDR2 reads FQNEAQ. The CDR3 reads CASSPNYEQYF. CDR3 in DNA: TGTGCCAGCAGCCCCAACTACGAGCAGTACTTC.

This chain uses TRBV6-1 with TRBJ2-3; 8 nucleotides agree with TRBD1. The junction had 3 bases not matched to a gene; V was cut back by 3 bases and J by 1 base. This CDR3 spans 15 amino acids. The germline CDR1 and CDR2 sequences are MNHNS and SASEGT. The CDR3 loop reads CASSDRGPGTDTQYF. DNA of the CDR3: TGTGCCAGCAGTGACAGGGGGCCGGGCACAGATACGCAGTATTTT.

This chain links TRBV6-2 or TRBV6-3 with TRBJ1-2; D not resolved. Germline V lookup: CDR1 MNHEY, CDR2 SVGEGT. The CDR3 is made up of 14 amino acids. V gave up 0 bases and J gave up 7 bases, with 12 bases separating them. This CDR3 reads CASSYSITTGGYTF. CDR3 DNA: TGTGCCAGCAGTTACTCGATAACGACTGGTGGCTACACCTTC.

On this clone: No conserved phenylalanine or tryptophan ends this CDR3, so it is likely a read error. No DNA is shown, since the ends of the CDR3 on it are uncertain; the CDR3 is the one TCRdb lists. This rearrangement joins TRBV13 to TRBJ1-5; the table's D gene call, TRBD1, was not cross checked with the DNA. CDR1 PRHDT and CDR2 FYEKMQ come from the germline V gene (reference sequence). The CDR3 spans 9 amino acids, including both terminal residues. Here the CDR3 reads CASSPDSKV.

This clone was seen only a few times. This chain connects TRBV20-1 to TRBJ1-2; D is ambiguous. Trimming removed 5 bases from V and 7 bases from J, with 11 bases in between. CDR3 length equals 11 residues. Germline V gene lookup returns CDR1 DFQATT and CDR2 SNEGSKA (reference sequence). The CDR3 spells CSAEAEGGYTF. CDR3 DNA sequence: TGCAGTGCTGAGGCCGAGGGTGGCTACACCTTC.

J is TRBJ2-3 and V is TRBV12-5; weak D call: TRBD2 (6 bases). Germline loops: CDR1 LGHNT, CDR2 FRNRAP. CDR3 size: 17 residues. V gave up 6 bases and J gave up 4 bases, with 23 bases separating them. The chain's CDR3 is CASGPSTRREWPDTQYF. In DNA form, the CDR3 reads TGTGCTAGTGGCCCCTCTACGAGACGGGAGTGGCCAGATACGCAGTATTTT.

V usage is TRBV4-1 and J usage is TRBJ1-5; D is unclear. The CDR3 is 15 amino acids. V was shortened by 7 bases and J by 4 bases, with 17 bases between the two germline ends. Germline CDR1 is MGHRA and CDR2 is YSYEKL. CDR3 sequence (DNA): TGCGCCAGCACTCTTACCTTGCCGGGGAATCAGCCCCAGCATTTT. This sequence encodes CASTLTLPGNQPQHF.

J is TRBJ1-2 and V is TRBV28; D is ambiguous. Trimming took 7 bases from V and 6 from J, leaving 12 bases between them. CDR1 MDHEN and CDR2 SYDVKM come from the germline V gene. CDR3 length: 12 amino acids. DNA for the CDR3: TGTGCCAGCAATGTGGTGCCGGATGGCTACACCTTC. Protein sequence: CASNVVPDGYTF.

As regards this clone: This same CDR3 is encoded by further DNA sequences in the sample. The genes are TRBV7-2 and TRBJ1-1; D gene uncertain. V was cut by 0 bases and J by 0 bases, with 5 bases left in between. Germline V gene sequence: CDR1 SGHTA, CDR2 FQGNSA. The CDR3 covers 14 residues. The CDR3 reads CASSLAGVNTEAFF. In nucleotides, the CDR3 is TGTGCCAGCAGCTTAGCGGGCGTGAACACTGAAGCTTTCTTT.

The chain uses TRBV19 and TRBJ2-7; 7 bases line up with TRBD1. Germline CDR1 and CDR2: LNHDA and SQIVND (reference sequence). J was trimmed by 4 bases and V by 1 base; bases with no gene match: 4. The CDR3 is 14 amino acids. CDR3 residues: CASSIGRGSYEQYF. DNA for the CDR3: TGTGCCAGTAGTATAGGCAGGGGGTCATACGAGCAGTACTTC.

The rearrangement uses TRBV12-3 or TRBV12-4 and TRBJ2-5, with D tentatively TRBD1 (5 bases). The CDR3 totals 13 residues. Trimming took 5 bases from V and 1 from J, leaving 8 bases between them. This chain's CDR3 is CASSRQTQETQYF. The CDR3 region has the DNA TGTGCCAGCAGTAGACAGACCCAAGAGACCCAGTACTTC.